Each of the 2 T cell receptor beta chains below was sequenced from the same sample in a study of blood T cell repertoires in COVID-19. The repertoire was sequenced with immunoSEQ multiplex PCR; TCRdb's copy has only in-frame clones and lacks some. Here the sample spans 150,000 to 200,000 clones, 75% to 90% being singletons. The sequenced sample consisted of peripheral blood. These receptors originate from a man aged 60 to 69 with acute or convalescent COVID-19.

As to this clone: At the DNA level, this CDR3 is encoded by other sequences in the same sample as well. The chain links TRBV9 to TRBJ2-7; 7 nucleotides align to TRBD1. The CDR3 runs 14 residues. Germline V CDR1 and CDR2: SGDLS, YYNGEE. V gave up 2 bases and J gave up 0 bases; unmatched junction bases: 2. CDR3 in DNA: TGTGCCAGCAGCGTTGGGGACAGCTCCTACGAGCAGTACTTC. Protein: CASSVGDSSYEQYF.

The chain combines TRBV12-3 or TRBV12-4 with TRBJ2-7; 8 bases are shared with TRBD2. CDR3 length: 13 amino acids. The J segment lost 11 bases and the V segment lost 7 bases, leaving 13 bases of the junction unmatched. The CDR3 DNA follows: TGTGCCAGCAATACGATGTCCTCAGCGGGGGAGTACTTC. Protein sequence: CASNTMSSAGEYF.